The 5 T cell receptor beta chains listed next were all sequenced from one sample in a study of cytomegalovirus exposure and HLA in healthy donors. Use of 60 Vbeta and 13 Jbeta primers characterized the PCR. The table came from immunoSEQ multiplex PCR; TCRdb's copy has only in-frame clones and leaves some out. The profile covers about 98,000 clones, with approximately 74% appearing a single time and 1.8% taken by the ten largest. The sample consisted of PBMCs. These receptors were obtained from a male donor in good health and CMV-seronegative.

CDR3 region: CASSEGAQETQYF. CDR3 bases: TGTGCCAGTAGTGAGGGGGCCCAAGAGACCCAGTACTTC. The chain employs TRBV19 and TRBJ2-5; TRBD1 agrees at 7 bases. The CDR3 contains 13 residues. The germline V gene has CDR1 LNHDA and CDR2 SQIVND (reference sequence). Germline trimming cut 5 bases from V and 1 base from J; bases unmatched to any gene: 1.

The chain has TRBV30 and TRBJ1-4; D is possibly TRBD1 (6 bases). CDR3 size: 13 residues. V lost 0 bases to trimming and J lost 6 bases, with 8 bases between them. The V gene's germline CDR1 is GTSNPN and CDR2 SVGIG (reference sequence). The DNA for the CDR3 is TGTGCCTGGAGTGTTACAGGGCATGAAAAACTGTTTTTT. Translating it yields CAWSVTGHEKLFF.

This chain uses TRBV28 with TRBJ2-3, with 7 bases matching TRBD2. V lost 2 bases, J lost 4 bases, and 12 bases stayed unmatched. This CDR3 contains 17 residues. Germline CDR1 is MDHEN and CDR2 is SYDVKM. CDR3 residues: CASSLGAGAGFADTQYF. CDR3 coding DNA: TGTGCCAGCAGTTTAGGCGCGGGAGCAGGTTTCGCAGATACGCAGTATTTT.

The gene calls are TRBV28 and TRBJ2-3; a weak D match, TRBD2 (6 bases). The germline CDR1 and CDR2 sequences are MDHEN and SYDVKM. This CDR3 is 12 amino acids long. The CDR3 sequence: CGAGRGTDTQYF. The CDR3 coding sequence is TGTGGGGCGGGACGGGGCACAGATACGCAGTATTTT.

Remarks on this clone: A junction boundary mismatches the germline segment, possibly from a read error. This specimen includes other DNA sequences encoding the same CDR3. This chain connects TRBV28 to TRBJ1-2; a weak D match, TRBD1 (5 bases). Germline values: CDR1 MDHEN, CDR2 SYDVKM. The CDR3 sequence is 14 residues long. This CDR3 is CASSFIGTGRGYTF. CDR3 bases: TGCGCCAGCAGTTTCATCGGGACTGGGCGTGGCTACACCTTC.